This T cell receptor beta chain was found in a study of blood T cells in healthy people across ages. This clonotype was counted a few times. The V gene's germline CDR1 is MNHEY and CDR2 SVGEGT. The germline V and J ends were trimmed by 2 bases and 6 bases, with 13 bases remaining between them. The CDR3 is 15 amino acids. The use of a sample-barcoded 5' primer and a J-beta primer mix characterized a second PCR of about 7 to 12 cycles. Via MiXCR, TCRdb re-called the 5' RACE reads, giving one row per CDR3 protein. The data show over 600,000 distinct CDR3 sequences, 20% to 25% seen once. The TCR was taken from a man between 65 and 85 years old in good health. Input material: blood. This chain joins TRBV6-2 or TRBV6-3 and TRBJ2-2; D is possibly TRBD1 (6 bases). The CDR3 reads CASSYGQGISGELFF. The CDR3 nucleotides are TGTGCCAGCAGTTACGGGCAGGGGATTTCCGGGGAGCTGTTTTTT.